This entry is about one TCR beta chain. These data originate in a study of shared clonotypes between healthy human individuals. Some clones are missing from TCRdb's copy, which holds only in-frame ones; the method was immunoSEQ multiplex PCR. The sample records a few million clones, approximately 95% being singletons. CDR3 length: 15 residues. V lost 1 base and J lost 7; bases outside the gene matches: 6. Germline V gene lookup returns CDR1 SGHVS and CDR2 FQNEAQ. The receptor comes from a man younger than 35 in good health. Some clones in this sample may be carry-over from other donors' samples. The chain couples TRBV7-8 to TRBJ2-1; 8 nucleotides match TRBD1. Sequencing used naive CD4+ T cells from PBMCs. The subset: CD45RA+ positively selected. The CDR3 DNA reads as TGTGCCAGCAGCTTAGTCGACAGGGGTATGAATGAGCAGTTCTTC. Translated: CASSLVDRGMNEQFF.